These 8 T cell receptor beta chains share one sample of origin, sequenced in a study of Graves' ophthalmopathy and Graves' hyperthyroidism. Researchers took RNA transcripts and amplified TCR beta CDR3 regions from them. The authors performed first-round RT-PCR with HTBI primers and then a second-round multiplex PCR. TCRdb redid the calling of the multiplex PCR reads with MiXCR, one entry per CDR3 protein. This sample has about 620,000 distinct CDR3 sequences; 20% to 25% occur once, and the top ten carry roughly 7.4%. The specimen sequenced was peripheral blood. The receptors were gathered from a woman under 30 with stable Graves' hyperthyroidism. Some clones in this sample may be carry-over from other donors' samples.

V is TRBV27 and J is TRBJ2-2; 10 bases align to TRBD2. This CDR3 is built from 19 residues. J was trimmed by 4 bases and V by 9 bases; bases with no gene match: 20. CDR1 is MNHEY and CDR2 is SMNVEV in the germline V gene (reference sequence). The CDR3 DNA reads as TGTGCCAGAAGTAAGGAGGGTAGCGGGGGGCCCCGTTGCACCGGGGAGCTGTTTTTT. Its protein is CARSKEGSGGPRCTGELFF.

This clonotype was seen at least ten times. DNA for the CDR3: TGTGCCAGCAGTTCGGACTGGAATAGCAATCAGCCCCAGCATTTT. Translated: CASSSDWNSNQPQHF. The chain joins TRBV6-5 to TRBJ1-5; D unresolved. Deletions cut 4 bases from V and 0 bases from J, with 10 bases between. Germline V lookup: CDR1 MNHEY, CDR2 SVGAGI. The CDR3 loop spans 15 amino acids.

This clonotype has just one count. The J gene is TRBJ2-7, the V gene TRBV20-1; D gene unclear. The V gene's germline CDR1 is DFQATT and CDR2 SNEGSKA (reference sequence). The CDR3 runs 11 residues. Between the trimmed V and J ends, which lost 5 bases and 4 bases, there was a span of 9 bases. DNA for the CDR3: TGCAGTGCTCCCCAGTGGTACGAGCAGTACTTC. Translated, it gives CSAPQWYEQYF.

This clonotype was seen repeatedly, ten times or more. This chain uses TRBV6-5 with TRBJ1-1, with unresolved D. CDR1 is MNHEY, CDR2 SVGAGI, per germline. This CDR3 is built from 13 residues. Trimming pared 4 bases from V and 6 bases from J, leaving 12 bases between. In DNA, the CDR3 is TGTGCCAGCAGTTGGTCGGGTAGGTCTGAAGCTTTCTTT. Translating gives CASSWSGRSEAFF.

Note on this clonotype: Without the conserved terminal phenylalanine or tryptophan, this CDR3 likely stems from a read error. CDR3 sequence (DNA): TGCGCCAGCAGCCGACCTGCGGAAGGTAGCACTGAAGCTTTCTAT. Amino acid sequence: CASSRPAEGSTEAFY. The chain uses TRBV4-1 and TRBJ1-1; D remains ambiguous. Per the germline V gene, CDR1 is MGHRA and CDR2 is YSYEKL. The CDR3 contains 15 residues. Trimming pared 4 bases from V and 4 bases from J, leaving 16 bases between.

This chain joins TRBV20-1 and TRBJ1-5; no reliable D call. Trimming left V 2 bases short and J 3 bases short, with 8 bases between. The CDR3 totals 13 residues. Germline CDR1 DFQATT, CDR2 SNEGSKA (reference sequence). This CDR3 reads CSARKGFNQPQHF. Written as DNA, the CDR3 is TGCAGTGCTAGAAAGGGTTTCAATCAGCCCCAGCATTTT.

With regard to this clonotype: One base away lies a much larger clone, so this may be a sequencing read error. Because it lacks the conserved phenylalanine or tryptophan at the end, this CDR3 is likely a read error. V usage is TRBV13 and J usage is TRBJ1-2; tentatively, D is TRBD1 (6 bases). CDR3 length: 15 amino acids. Germline CDR1 reads PRHDT; CDR2 reads FYEKMQ (reference sequence). V was cut by 4 bases and J by 4 bases, with 16 bases left in between. This CDR3 is CASSSGVGKAYGYTL. The DNA for the CDR3 is TGTGCCAGCAGCTCAGGGGTGGGGAAGGCCTATGGCTACACCTTG.

This clonotype showed up many times. The chain recombines TRBV12-5 with TRBJ1-5; perhaps TRBD1 as D (5 bases). The germline V gene encodes CDR1 LGHNT and CDR2 FRNRAP. The CDR3 spans 15 residues. With 7 bases removed from V and 0 bases from J, the gap between germline ends came to 13 bases. CDR3 sequence: CASANPGYSNQPQHF. Here the CDR3 DNA reads TGTGCTAGTGCGAACCCAGGGTATAGCAATCAGCCCCAGCATTTT. Variable domain in full (rest from reference TRBV12-5 and TRBJ1-5): DARVTQTPRHKVTEMGQEVTMRCQPILGHNTVFWYRQTMMQGLELLAYFRNRAPLDDSGMPKDRFSAEMPDATLATLKIQPSEPRDSAVYFCASANPGYSNQPQHFGDGTRLSIL.